This T cell receptor (beta chain) derives from a study of CD8 T cells in ankylosing spondylitis. Scientists made TCR beta libraries using quantitative 5'-RACE with molecular barcodes. TCRdb processed the 5' RACE reads anew with MiXCR; each CDR3 protein has one entry. The sample lists 700,000 or so distinct CDR3 sequences, about 20% occurring once. This clonotype has more than one count but fewer than ten. What it binds is unknown. Germline V gene sequence: CDR1 MNHNS, CDR2 SASEGT. Trimming at V came to 6 bases and at J to 4 bases, leaving 1 base not matched to a gene. The CDR3 consists of 13 residues. Study-wide findings and caveats: Seemingly distinctive of ankylosing spondylitis blood was a TCR beta motif formed by eight highly homologous variants. Certain motif variants had earlier been reported in reactive arthritis synovial fluid and blood.

The sample comprised blood, either unsorted or a sorted T cell fraction (not recorded which). The rearrangement uses TRBV6-1 and TRBJ1-1, with 11 bases lining up with TRBD1. This TCR was sampled from a male donor with ankylosing spondylitis. The CDR3 DNA reads TGTGCCAGCAGGGACAGGGGGCCCACTGAAGCTTTCTTT. Its protein product is CASRDRGPTEAFF.